These 28 T cell receptor beta chains share one sample of origin, sequenced in a study of cytomegalovirus exposure and HLA in healthy donors. The repertoire was sequenced with immunoSEQ multiplex PCR; TCRdb's copy has only in-frame clones and lacks some. Of roughly 200,000 clones listed, roughly 77% were seen once; the top ten hold about 1.2%. The sequencing input was PBMCs. Receptor source: a woman in her 30s in good health and CMV-seronegative.

V usage is TRBV30 and J usage is TRBJ1-4; the match to TRBD1 covers 9 bases. The germline V gene encodes CDR1 GTSNPN and CDR2 SVGIG (reference sequence). The trim removed 5 bases at V and 6 bases at J, leaving 4 bases unmatched. CDR3 length: 13 amino acids. This CDR3 is CAWSRTGDEKLFF. CDR3 sequence (DNA): TGTGCCTGGTCTAGGACAGGGGATGAAAAACTGTTTTTT.

This chain uses TRBV4-1 with TRBJ2-2; 7 nucleotides line up with TRBD1. The CDR3 runs to 14 residues. Per the germline V gene, CDR1 is MGHRA and CDR2 is YSYEKL. With V trimmed by 4 bases and J by 4 bases, 3 bases remained unmatched. The CDR3 here is CASSPDRVTGELFF. The CDR3 DNA sequence: TGCGCCAGCAGCCCCGACAGGGTCACCGGGGAGCTGTTTTTT.

The CDR3 here is CASSELAGSSDTQYF. The CDR3 bases are TGTGCCAGCAGTGAACTAGCGGGATCCTCAGATACGCAGTATTTT. The rearrangement links TRBV6-4 to TRBJ2-3; the match to TRBD2 covers 10 bases. The CDR3 has 15 amino acids. Germline V gene sequence: CDR1 MRHNA, CDR2 SNTAGT. Trimming took 3 bases from V and 4 from J; bases not matched to a gene: 4.

The rearrangement joins TRBV11-2 to TRBJ2-7; D might be TRBD1 (6 bases). This CDR3 is built from 15 residues. Trimming removed 4 bases at V and 1 base at J, with 14 bases between. The germline V gene encodes CDR1 SGHAT and CDR2 FQNNGV. The CDR3 loop reads CASSSPGQGSYEQYF. DNA of the CDR3: TGTGCCAGCAGCTCCCCAGGGCAGGGGTCCTACGAGCAGTACTTC. Supplemented by reference TRBV11-2 and TRBJ2-7, the full variable domain reads EAGVAQSPRYKIIEKRQSVAFWCNPISGHATLYWYQQILGQGPKLLIQFQNNGVVDDSQLPKDRFSAERLKGVDSTLKIQPAKLEDSAVYLCASSSPGQGSYEQYFGPGTRLTVT.

This clone was seen once. CDR3 coding DNA: TGTGCCAGCAGTTCACGCAAAATCACCGGGACTAGGGGAGAGACCCAGTACTTC. Translation: CASSSRKITGTRGETQYF. This chain uses TRBV27 with TRBJ2-5; TRBD2 aligns across 8 bases. The J segment lost 4 bases and the V segment lost 4 bases, leaving 17 bases of the junction unmatched. Germline assignment: CDR1 MNHEY and CDR2 SMNVEV (reference sequence). The CDR3 contains 18 residues.

With respect to this clone: This sample includes further DNA sequences coding for the same CDR3. This sequence joins TRBV11-3 and TRBJ1-1; D gene unclear. Trimming removed 0 bases from V and 1 base from J, with 3 bases in between. This CDR3 is built from 13 residues. Germline assignment: CDR1 SGHNT and CDR2 YENEEA. The CDR3 region is CASSLDRNTEAFF. The CDR3 DNA follows: TGTGCCAGCAGCTTAGATCGGAACACTGAAGCTTTCTTT.

The CDR3 spells CASSQAGGSRETQYF. The CDR3 DNA reads TGTGCCAGCAGCCAAGCGGGCGGGAGTCGGGAGACCCAGTACTTC. V and J are TRBV4-2 and TRBJ2-5; 7 nucleotides match TRBD2. The CDR3 is 15 amino acids. Germline values: CDR1 LGHNA, CDR2 YNFKEQ. The junction had 7 bases not matched to a gene; V was cut back by 1 base and J by 5 bases.

This chain joins TRBV19 and TRBJ1-1; 7 bases fit TRBD1. This CDR3 is built from 13 residues. With 6 bases clipped from V and 6 bases from J, the junction kept 7 bases outside the gene matches. Germline CDR1 and CDR2: LNHDA and SQIVND (reference sequence). CDR3 residues: CASRKTGEPEAFF. CDR3 coding DNA: TGTGCCAGTAGGAAAACAGGGGAACCTGAAGCTTTCTTT.

DNA for the CDR3: TGTGCCAGCAGCCCAAGCCACCCTTTCAATGAGCAGTTCTTC. Protein product: CASSPSHPFNEQFF. The chain has TRBV27 and TRBJ2-1, with D uncertain. Germline V CDR1 and CDR2: MNHEY, SMNVEV (reference sequence). This CDR3 is 14 amino acids long. Trimming pared 6 bases from V and 6 bases from J, leaving 15 bases between.

This clone came up once. The V and J genes are TRBV19 and TRBJ2-6, with D perhaps TRBD2 (6 bases). Trimming left V 1 base short and J 0 bases short, with 16 bases between. In germline, CDR1 is LNHDA, CDR2 SQIVND (reference sequence). This CDR3 spans 19 amino acids. In nucleotides, the CDR3 is TGTGCCAGTAGTATAGGAAGACAGCAGACTAGCTCTGGGGCCAACGTCCTGACTTTC. Its protein product is CASSIGRQQTSSGANVLTF.

V usage is TRBV5-1 and J usage is TRBJ1-1, with 7 bases aligning to TRBD1. The germline CDR1 and CDR2 sequences are SGHRS and YFSETQ. The V and J ends lost 1 base and 1 base, in that order; junction bases with no gene match: 1. CDR3 size: 14 residues. The CDR3 DNA follows: TGCGCCAGCAGCTTGAACAGGGGGAACACTGAAGCTTTCTTT. Its protein product is CASSLNRGNTEAFF.

This chain uses TRBV7-6 with TRBJ2-5; 11 bases are shared with TRBD2. V gave up 4 bases and J gave up 5 bases; unmatched junction bases: 6. The germline gives CDR1 SGHVS, CDR2 FNYEAQ. This CDR3 has 15 residues. This CDR3 reads CASSYISGRGETQYF. DNA of the CDR3: TGTGCCAGCAGCTATATTAGCGGGAGGGGTGAGACCCAGTACTTC. The full variable domain, completed using reference TRBV7-6 and TRBJ2-5, is GAGVSQSPRYKVTKRGQDVALRCDPISGHVSLYWYRQALGQGPEFLTYFNYEAQQDKSGLPNDRFSAERPEGSISTLTIQRTEQRDSAMYRCASSYISGRGETQYFGPGTRLLVL.

This chain joins TRBV5-6 and TRBJ2-1; 7 bases agree with TRBD2. The CDR3 totals 17 residues. V shed 7 bases, J shed 0 bases, and the junction held 13 bases outside the gene matches. Germline V lookup: CDR1 SGHDT, CDR2 YYEEEE. The CDR3 spells CASFRKSGDLSYNEQFF. CDR3 coding DNA: TGTGCCAGCTTCCGGAAGAGCGGGGATCTCTCCTACAATGAGCAGTTCTTC.

This clone has a single count. CDR3 protein: CASSVLQGRNYGYTF. The CDR3 nucleotides read TGTGCCAGCAGCGTACTACAGGGGAGAAACTATGGCTACACCTTC. J is TRBJ1-2 and V is TRBV9; 7 positions match TRBD1. With 1 base clipped from V and 2 bases from J, the junction kept 5 bases outside the gene matches. Germline-derived CDR1 and CDR2 are SGDLS and YYNGEE. The length of the CDR3 is 15 residues.

The V and J genes are TRBV28 and TRBJ2-5, with 8 bases matching TRBD2. V shed 1 base and J 5 bases; nucleotides not matched to a gene: 6. CDR3 length: 15 residues. Germline CDR1 MDHEN, CDR2 SYDVKM. This CDR3 is CASSLLRGGPETQYF. The CDR3 nucleotides read TGTGCCAGCAGTTTATTACGGGGGGGCCCGGAGACCCAGTACTTC.

The chain links TRBV19 to TRBJ2-1, with 9 nucleotides matching TRBD2. This CDR3 is built from 15 residues. V shed 5 bases and J 3 bases; nucleotides not matched to a gene: 5. Germline CDR1 is LNHDA and CDR2 is SQIVND (reference sequence). The CDR3: CASSVSGSFYNEQFF. The CDR3 region has the DNA TGTGCCAGTAGTGTTAGCGGGAGCTTCTACAATGAGCAGTTCTTC.

The chain has TRBV4-1 and TRBJ2-5; 13 bases are a match to TRBD2. The germline V gene has CDR1 MGHRA and CDR2 YSYEKL. V was pared by 0 bases and J by 4 bases, with 11 bases of the junction left unmatched. The CDR3 is 19 amino acids. The CDR3 nucleotides are TGCGCCAGCAGCCAAGAGAAACTAGCGGGAGGGCCGATGGGAGAGACCCAGTACTTC. Protein product: CASSQEKLAGGPMGETQYF.

The rearrangement links TRBV7-9 to TRBJ2-7; perhaps TRBD2 as D (7 bases). CDR3 size: 16 residues. Germline CDR1 SEHNR, CDR2 FQNEAQ (reference sequence). V dropped 5 bases and J dropped 2 bases, with 19 bases sitting between them. CDR3 in amino acids: CASSLSGGLFTYEQYF. CDR3 bases: TGTGCCAGCAGCCTCTCCGGGGGGCTGTTCACCTACGAGCAGTACTTC.

This clone was counted at least ten times. The chain combines TRBV6-1 with TRBJ2-2; 7 nucleotides agree with TRBD1. The CDR3 contains 14 residues. Per the germline V gene, CDR1 is MNHNS and CDR2 is SASEGT. Trimming removed 3 bases from V and 3 bases from J; junction bases left unmatched: 1. CDR3 bases: TGTGCCAGCAGTGAGACAGGGCACACCGGGGAGCTGTTTTTT. Amino acids: CASSETGHTGELFF.

The rearrangement links TRBV5-1 to TRBJ2-5; weak D call: TRBD1 (6 bases). Trimming removed 4 bases from V and 1 base from J, with 11 bases in between. Per germline, CDR1 SGHRS and CDR2 YFSETQ. The CDR3 spans 14 residues. The CDR3 spells CASSIGQPQETQYF. The CDR3 coding sequence is TGCGCCAGCAGCATAGGACAGCCCCAAGAGACCCAGTACTTC.

The chain has TRBV7-9 and TRBJ1-4, with TRBD1 as a possible D gene (5 bases). The CDR3 is 12 amino acids. CDR1 SEHNR and CDR2 FQNEAQ come from the germline V gene (reference sequence). The V and J ends lost 1 base and 8 bases respectively, with 5 bases between them. The DNA of the CDR3 is TGTGCCAGCAGCTTAGAGGGGGAAAAACTGTTTTTT. It specifies CASSLEGEKLFF.

This chain links TRBV6-1 with TRBJ2-1; 7 bases match TRBD2. CDR3 size: 16 residues. Trimming at V came to 4 bases and at J to 1 base, leaving 7 bases not matched to a gene. The V gene's germline CDR1 is MNHNS and CDR2 SASEGT. The CDR3 loop is CASSARSGLSYNEQFF. The CDR3, as DNA: TGTGCCAGCAGTGCCCGTAGCGGGCTGTCCTACAATGAGCAGTTCTTC.

This clone was observed a single time. The rearrangement uses TRBV6-6 and TRBJ2-1, with D tentatively TRBD2 (6 bases). The CDR3 is made up of 15 amino acids. V shed 0 bases and J shed 2 bases, with 8 bases lying between them. Germline V gene lookup returns CDR1 MNHNY and CDR2 SVGAGI (reference sequence). CDR3: CASSYSRGPYNEQFF. As DNA, the CDR3 is TGTGCCAGCAGTTACTCGCGGGGCCCCTACAATGAGCAGTTCTTC.

V usage is TRBV5-4 and J usage is TRBJ2-7, with D perhaps matching TRBD2 (5 bases). V was shortened by 5 bases and J by 2 bases, with 14 bases between the two germline ends. The CDR3 is 14 residues long. Germline V CDR1 and CDR2: SGHNT, YYREEE (reference sequence). CDR3 residues: CASSPDNGAYEQYF. For the CDR3, the DNA is TGTGCCAGCAGTCCCGACAACGGGGCCTACGAGCAGTACTTC.

The genes are TRBV4-1 and TRBJ2-1; 8 bases are a match to TRBD2. The CDR3 is made up of 21 amino acids. V shed 4 bases, J shed 0 bases, and the junction held 20 bases outside the gene matches. Looked up from germline, CDR1 is MGHRA and CDR2 is YSYEKL. CDR3 region: CASSPPRVGTRSVSSYNEQFF. CDR3 coding DNA: TGCGCCAGCAGCCCCCCGAGGGTGGGGACTAGATCCGTTAGCTCCTACAATGAGCAGTTCTTC.

J is TRBJ1-1 and V is TRBV28; D is undetermined. Germline loops: CDR1 MDHEN, CDR2 SYDVKM. Trimming stripped 3 bases from V and 5 bases from J, with 10 bases between. The CDR3 covers 13 residues. As DNA, the CDR3 is TGTGCCAGCAGTTTCCGGGTTAGAACTGAAGCTTTCTTT. As protein: CASSFRVRTEAFF.

The chain couples TRBV6-6 to TRBJ1-5; maybe TRBD1 (6 bases). The CDR3 has 12 residues. Germline V gives CDR1 MNHNY, CDR2 SVGAGI (reference sequence). With 7 bases removed from V and 4 bases from J, the gap between germline ends came to 8 bases. The CDR3 sequence: CASTGDNQPQHF. The CDR3 nucleotides are TGTGCCAGCACAGGGGATAATCAGCCCCAGCATTTT.

The rearrangement joins TRBV29-1 to TRBJ2-7; 7 bases fit TRBD1. Germline V CDR1 and CDR2: SQVTM, ANQGSEA. The CDR3 has 13 residues. The V gene end was trimmed by 6 bases and the J gene end by 4 bases; junction bases not matched to a gene: 9. CDR3 nucleotides: TGCAGCGTCGCCCAGGGGGTGGGTTACGAGCAGTACTTC. Its protein is CSVAQGVGYEQYF.